Following are 12 T cell receptor beta chains from one sample sequenced in a study of HIV-infected patients and healthy controls. No cell fractionation was done, so the repertoire covers all unsorted peripheral blood T cells. About 500 ng RNA was reverse transcribed with alpha and beta constant-region primers. Using multiplexing indices, alpha and beta chain libraries were generated apart by chain-specific third strand synthesis. TCRdb passed the 5' RACE reads through MiXCR, listing each CDR3 protein once. The data contain about 10,000 distinct CDR3 sequences, around 5.8% of them singletons. Sequencing was performed on blood. Receptor source: an adult in good health.

A few counts support this clonotype. The chain couples TRBV6-4 to TRBJ1-1; tentative D call: TRBD1 (6 bases). CDR3 length equals 14 residues. The ends were cut back, 2 bases at V and 1 base at J, with 8 bases in the middle. Germline CDR1 is MRHNA and CDR2 is SNTAGT. The CDR3 here is CASSDTDRNTEAFF. The CDR3 coding sequence is TGTGCCAGCAGTGACACGGACAGGAACACTGAAGCTTTCTTT.

By its share, this clonotype is medium-sized (0.01 to 0.1%). The rearrangement uses TRBV20-1 and TRBJ2-1; 7 bases are shared with TRBD2. CDR1 and CDR2 (germline): DFQATT, SNEGSKA (reference sequence). Trimming cost V 2 bases and J 6 bases; bases outside gene matches: 10. The CDR3 sequence is 15 residues long. The CDR3 nucleotides are TGCAGTGCTAGATTGGAGGGACTACTGGTCAATGAGCAGTTCTTC. Translating gives CSARLEGLLVNEQFF.

Within the sample, this clonotype is medium-sized. V gene TRBV27 combines with J gene TRBJ2-7; TRBD1 matches 7 bases. The V and J ends lost 6 bases and 2 bases, in that order; junction bases with no gene match: 7. The CDR3 covers 14 residues. Germline V CDR1 and CDR2: MNHEY, SMNVEV (reference sequence). DNA of the CDR3: TGTGCCAGCAGGTACCGAAGGGGGCCCTACGAGCAGTACTTC. Protein product: CASRYRRGPYEQYF.

By share, this clonotype counts as medium-sized. The rearrangement joins TRBV18 to TRBJ1-4, with TRBD1 matching over 7 bases. Per the germline V gene, CDR1 is KGHSH and CDR2 is LQKENI. This CDR3 is built from 15 residues. The junction had 9 bases not matched to a gene; V was cut back by 3 bases and J by 8 bases. CDR3 in amino acids: CASSPPDRVGEKLFF. For the CDR3, the DNA is TGTGCCAGCTCACCTCCCGACAGGGTTGGGGAAAAACTGTTTTTT. Complete variable domain (other parts from reference TRBV18 and TRBJ1-4): NAGVMQNPRHLVRRRGQEARLRCSPMKGHSHVYWYRQLPEEGLKFMVYLQKENIIDESGMPKERFSAEFPKEGPSILRIQQVVRGDSAAYFCASSPPDRVGEKLFFGSGTQLSVL.

This clonotype was detected ten times or more. V and J are TRBV5-4 and TRBJ1-2; 8 bases agree with TRBD1. Germline CDR1 reads SGHNT; CDR2 reads YYREEE (reference sequence). The CDR3 totals 14 residues. V lost 3 bases and J lost 7; bases outside the gene matches: 8. The CDR3 region has the DNA TGTGCCAGCAGCTCGGGGCAGGGGGCGGGTGGCTACACCTTC. As protein: CASSSGQGAGGYTF.

This clonotype occurred a few times. The rearrangement joins TRBV6-5 to TRBJ2-7; D perhaps matches TRBD2 (5 bases). Germline V gene data show CDR1 as MNHEY and CDR2 as SVGAGI. The germline V and J ends were trimmed by 6 bases and 5 bases, with 20 bases remaining between them. The CDR3 has 15 amino acids. The CDR3 loop is CASSLTSLQHDEQYF. The CDR3 bases are TGTGCCAGCAGCCTTACTAGTCTCCAACATGACGAGCAGTACTTC.

A few counts support this clonotype. The V and J genes are TRBV10-2 and TRBJ2-4; 7 nucleotides align to TRBD2. V trimming: 5 bases; J trimming: 6 bases; junction bases outside the gene matches: 7. CDR3 length: 14 residues. CDR1 WSHSY and CDR2 SAAADI come from the germline V gene. DNA for the CDR3: TGCGCCAGCAGTCTGGGGGGGACTCCAAACATTCAGTACTTC. Protein sequence: CASSLGGTPNIQYF.

The chain combines TRBV12-3 or TRBV12-4 with TRBJ1-5; no clear D. The CDR3 sequence is 14 residues long. Trimming shortened V by 6 bases and J by 1 base, and 10 bases separated the two germline ends. The CDR3 reads CASRRGRSNQPQHF. As DNA, the CDR3 is TGTGCCAGCAGGCGCGGAAGGAGCAATCAGCCCCAGCATTTT.

In this sample, this clonotype is medium-sized (0.01 to 0.1%). The CDR3 nucleotides are TGTGCCAGCAGCTTGGAAATGCTACCAGATACGCAGTATTTT. This gives the protein CASSLEMLPDTQYF. The rearrangement joins TRBV5-5 to TRBJ2-3, with D unclear. The CDR3 spans 14 residues. Deletions cut 0 bases from V and 4 bases from J, with 9 bases between. Germline V CDR1 and CDR2: SGHKS, YYEKEE (reference sequence).

The table lists this clonotype with many counts. CDR3 loop: CASSPAAASTDTQYF. The CDR3 DNA sequence: TGTGCCAGCAGCCCGGCAGCAGCTAGCACAGATACGCAGTATTTT. V usage is TRBV28 and J usage is TRBJ2-3; D ambiguous. CDR1 is MDHEN and CDR2 is SYDVKM in the germline V gene. V lost 6 bases and J lost 0, with 13 bases in between. The CDR3 has 15 residues.

The rearrangement links TRBV12-3 or TRBV12-4 to TRBJ1-2, with 8 bases aligning to TRBD1. After removal of 5 bases from V and 6 bases from J, the junction contained 8 bases not matched to a gene. The CDR3 runs 14 residues. The chain's CDR3 is CASSLDRGKNGYTF. Written as DNA, the CDR3 is TGTGCCAGCAGTCTAGACAGGGGAAAAAATGGCTACACCTTC.

CDR3 coding DNA: TGTGCCAGCAGGAAGGGGACGATGGACGGGCACTATGGCTACACCTTC. This encodes CASRKGTMDGHYGYTF. The J gene is TRBJ1-2, the V gene TRBV27, with D perhaps TRBD1 (5 bases). The CDR3 consists of 16 residues. V was clipped by 6 bases and J by 3 bases, with 20 bases between them. In germline, CDR1 is MNHEY, CDR2 SMNVEV (reference sequence).